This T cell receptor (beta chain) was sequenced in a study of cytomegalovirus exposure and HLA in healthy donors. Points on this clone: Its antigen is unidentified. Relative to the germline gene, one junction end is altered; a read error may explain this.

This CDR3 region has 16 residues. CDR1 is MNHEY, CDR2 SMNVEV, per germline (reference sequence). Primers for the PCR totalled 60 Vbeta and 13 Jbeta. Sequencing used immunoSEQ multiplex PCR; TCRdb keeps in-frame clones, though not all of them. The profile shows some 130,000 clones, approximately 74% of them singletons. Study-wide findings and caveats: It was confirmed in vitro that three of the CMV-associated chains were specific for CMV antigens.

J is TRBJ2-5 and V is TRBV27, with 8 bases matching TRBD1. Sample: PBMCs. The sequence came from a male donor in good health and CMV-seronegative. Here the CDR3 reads CASSLSVQGGRETQYF. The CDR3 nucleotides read TGTGCCAGCAGTCTATCCGTACAGGGGGGCCGGGAGACCCAGTACTTC.